Below, 16 T cell receptor beta chains from the same sample are listed, as sequenced in a study of blood T cell repertoires in COVID-19. Method: immunoSEQ multiplex PCR; TCRdb's copy keeps in-frame clones and lacks some. Among approximately 390,000 clones listed, roughly 90% were seen once. Sequenced sample: PBMCs or T cells enriched from blood (not recorded which). The receptors here all came from a woman in her 40s with acute COVID-19.

The table lists this clone with a few counts. V usage is TRBV2 and J usage is TRBJ2-7; 7 bases map to TRBD1. V was pared by 6 bases and J by 2 bases, with 7 bases of the junction left unmatched. Germline CDR1 is SNHLY and CDR2 is FYNNEI. This CDR3 is built from 14 residues. CDR3 loop: CASRTGKSTYEQYF. In DNA form, the CDR3 reads TGTGCCAGCAGGACAGGGAAGAGCACCTACGAGCAGTACTTC.

In its sample, this clone was seen a few times. The chain recombines TRBV11-2 with TRBJ2-7; a possible D gene is TRBD2 (5 bases). CDR1 SGHAT and CDR2 FQNNGV come from the germline V gene. Trimming left V 1 base short and J 0 bases short, with 10 bases between. This CDR3 has 15 residues. The CDR3 spells CASSLGRGYSYEQYF. Written as DNA, the CDR3 is TGTGCCAGCAGCTTAGGTCGGGGTTACTCCTACGAGCAGTACTTC.

This clone was seen only a few times. This chain connects TRBV5-1 to TRBJ1-2; D unresolved. Trimming cost V 6 bases and J 5 bases, with 26 bases left between them. The CDR3 runs 17 residues. Germline V gene data show CDR1 as SGHRS and CDR2 as YFSETQ. The CDR3 sequence: CASNPGEGGRQKYGYTF. CDR3 DNA: TGCGCCAGCAACCCTGGGGAGGGCGGGAGGCAGAAATATGGCTACACCTTC.

The J gene is TRBJ2-1, the V gene TRBV7-8; 10 nucleotides match TRBD2. V trimming: 2 bases; J trimming: 7 bases; junction bases outside the gene matches: 8. This CDR3 has 16 residues. Germline V lookup: CDR1 SGHVS, CDR2 FQNEAQ. The CDR3 loop reads CASSLTSGGAWNEQFF. The CDR3 DNA follows: TGTGCCAGCAGCTTAACCAGCGGGGGGGCCTGGAATGAGCAGTTCTTC.

The chain uses TRBV5-1 and TRBJ2-7, with unresolved D. Germline loops: CDR1 SGHRS, CDR2 YFSETQ. CDR3 length: 15 amino acids. V was trimmed by 0 bases and J by 0 bases, leaving 10 bases between them. The CDR3 reads CASSLAAGGSYEQYF. In nucleotides, the CDR3 is TGCGCCAGCAGCTTGGCCGCCGGTGGCTCCTACGAGCAGTACTTC.

The rearrangement joins TRBV19 to TRBJ1-3; D ambiguous. This CDR3 is built from 16 residues. Trimming stripped 2 bases from V and 0 bases from J, with 11 bases between. Germline V gene lookup returns CDR1 LNHDA and CDR2 SQIVND (reference sequence). The CDR3 DNA is TGTGCCAGTAGTATATCTTTCGGGGACTCTGGAAACACCATATATTTT. Translated: CASSISFGDSGNTIYF.

The chain carries TRBV6-4 and TRBJ1-3, with 7 nucleotides matching TRBD1. The V segment lost 6 bases and the J segment 4 bases; nucleotides outside the gene matches: 6. CDR3 length: 14 amino acids. Germline assignment: CDR1 MRHNA and CDR2 SNTAGT. CDR3 coding DNA: TGTGCCAGCAGGAAGACAGGGCGAGGAAACACCATATATTTT. It specifies CASRKTGRGNTIYF.

The gene calls are TRBV10-1 and TRBJ1-2; weak D call: TRBD1 (5 bases). Germline values: CDR1 WNHNN, CDR2 SYGVQD (reference sequence). The CDR3 contains 16 residues. The V end was cut by 8 bases, the J end by 1 base, with 20 bases between. The CDR3 region has the DNA TGCGCCAGCGTTCGTATAATCTGGGGGGTTAACTATGGCTACACCTTC. It yields the protein CASVRIIWGVNYGYTF.

This clone was counted once. The chain is built from TRBV5-1 and TRBJ1-1, with 8 positions matching TRBD1. CDR1 is SGHRS and CDR2 is YFSETQ in the germline V gene. After removal of 2 bases from V and 3 bases from J, the junction contained 6 bases not matched to a gene. The CDR3 totals 15 residues. CDR3 nucleotides: TGCGCCAGCAGCTTAACAGGGGGTCCAGACACTGAAGCTTTCTTT. Protein: CASSLTGGPDTEAFF.

This chain links TRBV27 with TRBJ2-1; 10 positions agree with TRBD2. V shed 6 bases, J shed 9 bases, and the junction held 8 bases outside the gene matches. CDR1 and CDR2 from the germline V gene are MNHEY and SMNVEV (reference sequence). The length of the CDR3 is 14 residues. DNA of the CDR3: TGTGCCAGCAGGGAAGCGGGGGGGCAGGGTGAGCAGTTCTTC. This sequence encodes CASREAGGQGEQFF.

V is TRBV11-2 and J is TRBJ1-3; D gene unclear. Germline CDR1 is SGHAT and CDR2 is FQNNGV. This CDR3 is 17 amino acids long. V lost 5 bases, J lost 0 bases, and 17 bases lay in between. CDR3 coding DNA: TGTGCCAGCAGCCCGATCCGCAGACACTCCTCTGGAAACACCATATATTTT. Encoded protein: CASSPIRRHSSGNTIYF.

The CDR3 region is CASSDPGSRPYGYTF. For the CDR3, the DNA is TGTGCCAGCAGTGACCCCGGGAGCCGCCCATATGGCTACACCTTC. The chain is built from TRBV25-1 and TRBJ1-2; no definite D call. CDR3 length: 15 amino acids. The germline V and J ends were trimmed by 3 bases and 5 bases, with 16 bases remaining between them. Germline loops: CDR1 MGHDK, CDR2 SYGVNS.

The CDR3 is CASSDGKPPRAEAFF. CDR3 bases: TGTGCCAGCTCCGACGGGAAGCCCCCGCGGGCTGAAGCTTTCTTT. The V call is TRBV18, the J call TRBJ1-1; D call uncertain. CDR1 is KGHSH and CDR2 is LQKENI in the germline V gene. Between the trimmed V and J ends, which lost 6 bases and 6 bases, there was a span of 20 bases. The CDR3 is 15 residues long.

V and J are TRBV4-1 and TRBJ1-6; D is perhaps TRBD1 (6 bases). CDR3 length: 19 residues. Germline V gene lookup returns CDR1 MGHRA and CDR2 YSYEKL. The V gene lost 1 base and the J gene lost 0 bases, with 16 bases spanning the gap. This chain's CDR3 is CASSQVGGRLSSYNSPLHF. The CDR3 nucleotides are TGCGCCAGCAGCCAAGTGGGGGGGCGACTAAGCTCCTATAATTCACCCCTCCACTTT.

The chain carries TRBV19 and TRBJ1-1, with D maybe TRBD1 (6 bases). Germline V CDR1 and CDR2: LNHDA, SQIVND (reference sequence). V was cut by 6 bases and J by 0 bases, with 11 bases left in between. The CDR3 consists of 14 residues. CDR3 nucleotides: TGTGCCAGTAGGCGGGGGGCCATGAACACTGAAGCTTTCTTT. It encodes CASRRGAMNTEAFF.

The gene calls are TRBV30 and TRBJ2-7, with 8 bases aligning to TRBD2. There are 15 residues in the CDR3. The germline V gene encodes CDR1 GTSNPN and CDR2 SVGIG (reference sequence). V lost 2 bases, J lost 5 bases, and 11 bases stayed unmatched. CDR3 sequence: CAWSYGTSGRDEQYF. The DNA of the CDR3 is TGTGCCTGGAGTTACGGGACTAGTGGTAGGGACGAGCAGTACTTC.